The source of this T cell receptor (beta chain) is a study of OX40 agonist ivuxolimab in advanced cancers. Study context: Subjects had a mean age of around 60 years, with a range of 23 to 79; roughly 80% were male. Patients achieving partial responses numbered three: one hepatocellular carcinoma case and two cutaneous melanoma cases.

Blood samples were obtained at baseline, cycle 4 day 1, and cycle 7 day 1. The study, taken as a whole, reports: Those patients achieving a partial response at 0.1-3.0 mg/kg showed among the lowest clonal expansion.

Concerning this clone: Its specificity is unknown.

This table comes from immunoSEQ multiplex PCR, and its TCRdb copy is limited to in-frame clones, with some not included. Seen here are roughly 99,000 clones, approximately 90% observed once, and the top ten hold 0.95% to 1.5%. The CDR3 covers 19 residues. Germline assignment: CDR1 MNHEY and CDR2 SMNVEV (reference sequence). Trimming left V 2 bases short and J 2 bases short, with 25 bases between. The rearrangement links TRBV27 to TRBJ2-7; the D gene is possibly TRBD2 (6 bases). This clonotype originated in an adult with an advanced solid tumor such as melanoma, head and neck, liver or kidney cancer. The specimen comprised CD4+ or CD8+ T cells sorted from blood, sampled in a trial of the OX40 agonist ivuxolimab. This CDR3 reads CASSLSWERGSGVPYEQYF. CDR3 nucleotides: TGTGCCAGCAGTTTAAGTTGGGAACGGGGCTCGGGGGTCCCCTACGAGCAGTACTTC.